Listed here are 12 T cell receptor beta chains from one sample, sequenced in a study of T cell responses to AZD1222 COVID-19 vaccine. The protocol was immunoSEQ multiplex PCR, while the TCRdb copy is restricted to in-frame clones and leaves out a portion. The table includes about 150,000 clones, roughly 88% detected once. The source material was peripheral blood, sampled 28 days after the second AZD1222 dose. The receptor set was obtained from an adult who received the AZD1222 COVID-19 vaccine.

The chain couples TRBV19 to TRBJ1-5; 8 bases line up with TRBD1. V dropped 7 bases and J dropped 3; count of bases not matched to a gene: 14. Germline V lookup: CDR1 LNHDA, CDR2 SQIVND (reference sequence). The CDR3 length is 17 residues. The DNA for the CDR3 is TGTGCCAGTACCGACCTCCGACAGGGGCCCAACAATCAGCCCCAGCATTTT. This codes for CASTDLRQGPNNQPQHF.

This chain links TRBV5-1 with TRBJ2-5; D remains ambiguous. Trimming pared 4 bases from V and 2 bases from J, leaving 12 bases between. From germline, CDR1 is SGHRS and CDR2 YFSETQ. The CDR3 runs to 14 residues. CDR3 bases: TGCGCCAGCAGCGCATTTGGAACTCAAGAGACCCAGTACTTC. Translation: CASSAFGTQETQYF.

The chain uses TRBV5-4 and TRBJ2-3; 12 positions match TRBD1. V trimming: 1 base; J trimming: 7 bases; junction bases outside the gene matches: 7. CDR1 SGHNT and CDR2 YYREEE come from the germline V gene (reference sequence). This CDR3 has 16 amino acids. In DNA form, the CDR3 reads TGTGCCAGCAGCTTGCGCGGGACAGGGGGCGGGAATACGCAGTATTTT. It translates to CASSLRGTGGGNTQYF. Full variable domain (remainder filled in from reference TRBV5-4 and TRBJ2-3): ETGVTQSPTHLIKTRGQQVTLRCSSQSGHNTVSWYQQALGQGPQFIFQYYREEENGRGNFPPRFSGLQFPNYSSELNVNALELDDSALYLCASSLRGTGGGNTQYFGPGTRLTVL.

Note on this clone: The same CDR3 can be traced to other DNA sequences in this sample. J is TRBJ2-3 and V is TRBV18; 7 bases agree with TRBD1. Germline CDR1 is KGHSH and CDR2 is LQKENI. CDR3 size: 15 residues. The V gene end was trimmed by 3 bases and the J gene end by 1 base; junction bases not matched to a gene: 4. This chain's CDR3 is CASSPLGTGTDTQYF. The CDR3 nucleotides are TGTGCCAGCTCACCGTTGGGGACAGGCACAGATACGCAGTATTTT.

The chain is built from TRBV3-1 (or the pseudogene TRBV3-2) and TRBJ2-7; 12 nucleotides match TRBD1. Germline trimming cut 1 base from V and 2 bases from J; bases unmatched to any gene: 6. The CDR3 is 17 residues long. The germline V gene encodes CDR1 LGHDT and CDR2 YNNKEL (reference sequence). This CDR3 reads CASSQARDRGLAYEQYF. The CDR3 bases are TGTGCCAGCAGCCAAGCGAGGGACAGGGGGCTAGCCTACGAGCAGTACTTC.

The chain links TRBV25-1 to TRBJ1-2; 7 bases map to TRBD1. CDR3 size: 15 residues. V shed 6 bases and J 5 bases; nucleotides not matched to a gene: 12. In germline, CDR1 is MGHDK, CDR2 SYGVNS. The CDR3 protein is CASSQGGAGGYGYTF. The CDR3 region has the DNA TGTGCCAGCAGCCAGGGGGGGGCAGGCGGTTATGGCTACACCTTC.

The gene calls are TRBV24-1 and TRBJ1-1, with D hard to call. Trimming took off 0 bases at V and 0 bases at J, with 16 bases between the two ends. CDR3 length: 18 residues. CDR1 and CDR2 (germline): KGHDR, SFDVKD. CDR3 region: CATSDLDRHSPLNTEAFF. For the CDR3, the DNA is TGTGCCACCAGTGATTTGGATCGACACAGCCCCCTGAACACTGAAGCTTTCTTT.

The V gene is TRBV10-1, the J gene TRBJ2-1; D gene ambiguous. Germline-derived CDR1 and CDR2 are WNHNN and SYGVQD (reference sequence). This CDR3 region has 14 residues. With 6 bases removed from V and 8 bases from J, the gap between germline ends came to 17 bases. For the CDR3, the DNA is TGCGCCAGCAGGATCCGGGCCCAACGGGATGAGCAGTTCTTC. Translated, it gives CASRIRAQRDEQFF.

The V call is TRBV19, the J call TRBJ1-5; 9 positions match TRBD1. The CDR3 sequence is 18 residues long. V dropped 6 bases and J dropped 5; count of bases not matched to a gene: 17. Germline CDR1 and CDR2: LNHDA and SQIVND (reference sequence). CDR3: CASRKRPLQGAWDQPQHF. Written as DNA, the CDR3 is TGTGCCAGTAGGAAACGACCCCTACAGGGGGCATGGGATCAGCCCCAGCATTTT.

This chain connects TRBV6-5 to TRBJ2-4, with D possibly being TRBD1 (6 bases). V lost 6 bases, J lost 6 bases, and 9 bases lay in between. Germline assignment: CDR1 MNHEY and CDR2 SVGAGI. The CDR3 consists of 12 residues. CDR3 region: CASRKDRNIQYF. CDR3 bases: TGTGCCAGCAGGAAGGACAGAAACATTCAGTACTTC.

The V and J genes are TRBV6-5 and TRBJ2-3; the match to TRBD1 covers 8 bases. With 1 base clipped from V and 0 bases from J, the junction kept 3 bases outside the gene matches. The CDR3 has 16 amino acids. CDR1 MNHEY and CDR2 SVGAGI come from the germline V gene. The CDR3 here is CASSYLGTGSTDTQYF. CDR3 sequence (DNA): TGTGCCAGCAGTTACTTGGGGACAGGCAGCACAGATACGCAGTATTTT.

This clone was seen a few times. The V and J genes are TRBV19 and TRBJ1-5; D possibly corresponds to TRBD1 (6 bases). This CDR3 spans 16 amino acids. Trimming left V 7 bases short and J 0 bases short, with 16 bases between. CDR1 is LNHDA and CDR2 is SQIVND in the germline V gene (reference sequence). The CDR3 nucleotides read TGTGCCAGTACCCAACAGGGAGCTTATAGCAATCAGCCCCAGCATTTT. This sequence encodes CASTQQGAYSNQPQHF.